The 19 T cell receptor beta chains presented below share a single source sample, sequenced in a study of technical replicates of blood from a handful of donors. Method: immunoSEQ multiplex PCR; TCRdb's copy keeps in-frame clones and lacks some. The sample comprises under 80,000 clones, roughly 86% of which are singletons, and 4% to 5% rests with the top ten. The sequencing sample was made of PBMCs. These receptors originate from a human donor in good health. Some clones in this sample may be carry-over from other donors' samples.

The chain is built from TRBV4-3 and TRBJ2-1, with D tentatively TRBD1 (6 bases). CDR3 length: 15 amino acids. Trimming took off 0 bases at V and 8 bases at J, with 14 bases between the two ends. The germline V gene encodes CDR1 LGHNA and CDR2 YSLEER. CDR3 protein: CASSQDRNRDYEQFF. In DNA, the CDR3 is TGCGCCAGCAGCCAAGATCGGAACAGGGATTATGAGCAGTTCTTC.

The chain employs TRBV6-1 and TRBJ2-2; possible D gene TRBD2, 6 bases. V dropped 6 bases and J dropped 3 bases, with 11 bases sitting between them. CDR1 and CDR2 (germline): MNHNS, SASEGT. CDR3 length equals 14 residues. The CDR3 nucleotides are TGTGCCAGCAGCGGCGGGGACCACACCGGGGAGCTGTTTTTT. Amino acid sequence: CASSGGDHTGELFF.

The V call is TRBV30, the J call TRBJ2-5; 7 nucleotides agree with TRBD1. Germline CDR1 is GTSNPN and CDR2 is SVGIG (reference sequence). This CDR3 is 12 amino acids long. V dropped 5 bases and J dropped 5; count of bases not matched to a gene: 5. The CDR3 sequence: CAWGPQGETQYF. CDR3 in DNA: TGTGCCTGGGGACCACAGGGGGAGACCCAGTACTTC.

This rearrangement joins TRBV5-1 to TRBJ1-4; 8 bases match TRBD1. V shed 2 bases and J 8 bases; nucleotides not matched to a gene: 11. The length of the CDR3 is 16 residues. Germline loops: CDR1 SGHRS, CDR2 YFSETQ. The CDR3 region has the DNA TGCGCCAGCAGCTTACATGGACAGGGTGTGGGCGAAAAACTGTTTTTT. Its protein product is CASSLHGQGVGEKLFF.

The chain couples TRBV2 to TRBJ2-2, with a possible D match to TRBD1 (6 bases). The CDR3 loop spans 15 amino acids. CDR1 is SNHLY, CDR2 FYNNEI, per germline. Trimming cost V 4 bases and J 1 base, with 10 bases left between them. The CDR3 DNA sequence: TGTGCCAGCAGTGCCCTGGGACAGAACACCGGGGAGCTGTTTTTT. Encoded protein: CASSALGQNTGELFF.

The chain has TRBV5-1 and TRBJ2-3; a weak D match, TRBD2 (5 bases). This CDR3 has 14 residues. Per germline, CDR1 SGHRS and CDR2 YFSETQ. Trimming pared 4 bases from V and 3 bases from J, leaving 12 bases between. The CDR3 loop reads CASSPEAHTDTQYF. The DNA for the CDR3 is TGCGCCAGCAGCCCGGAGGCCCATACAGATACGCAGTATTTT.

The chain links TRBV29-1 to TRBJ1-1; no clear D gene. This CDR3 is 15 amino acids long. The germline V gene has CDR1 SQVTM and CDR2 ANQGSEA. V lost 2 bases and J 4 bases, leaving 17 bases between the germline ends. Here the CDR3 reads CSVEREGTRATEAFF. CDR3 nucleotides: TGCAGCGTTGAAAGAGAGGGCACGCGGGCCACTGAAGCTTTCTTT.

The chain has TRBV27 and TRBJ2-7; 9 positions match TRBD2. J gave up 7 bases and V 10 bases, and 14 bases lay outside the gene matches. The CDR3 has 14 amino acids. Germline loops: CDR1 MNHEY, CDR2 SMNVEV (reference sequence). The CDR3 region is CAIPPGLAREEQYF. CDR3 sequence (DNA): TGTGCCATCCCCCCGGGACTAGCACGTGAAGAGCAGTACTTC.

The genes are TRBV19 and TRBJ2-5; D remains ambiguous. The CDR3 covers 15 residues. The V end was cut by 5 bases, the J end by 3 bases, with 16 bases between. Germline V gives CDR1 LNHDA, CDR2 SQIVND (reference sequence). The CDR3 sequence: CASSPSLVGKETQYF. DNA for the CDR3: TGTGCCAGTAGTCCGTCGCTAGTTGGAAAAGAGACCCAGTACTTC. Full variable domain (remainder filled in from reference TRBV19 and TRBJ2-5): DGGITQSPKYLFRKEGQNVTLSCEQNLNHDAMYWYRQDPGQGLRLIYYSQIVNDFQKGDIAEGYSVSREKKESFPLTVTSAQKNPTAFYLCASSPSLVGKETQYFGPGTRLLVL.

The genes are TRBV19 and TRBJ2-7, with a weak D call TRBD1 (6 bases). CDR1 LNHDA and CDR2 SQIVND come from the germline V gene (reference sequence). The CDR3 is made up of 15 amino acids. The germline V and J ends were trimmed by 3 bases and 1 base, with 13 bases remaining between them. CDR3 coding DNA: TGTGCCAGTAGTATTTATGGGACAAATTCCTACGAGCAGTACTTC. Translating it yields CASSIYGTNSYEQYF.

The chain joins TRBV21-1 to TRBJ2-7; the listed D gene, TRBD2, was not tested against the DNA. TRBV21-1 is classified as a pseudogene. The CDR3 consists of 14 residues. This CDR3 is CASSNGVVTYEQYF. The CDR3 DNA follows: TGTGCCAGCAGCAACGGGGTGGTCACCTACGAGCAGTACTTC.

This rearrangement joins TRBV27 to TRBJ1-5; no clear D. Trimming cost V 5 bases and J 4 bases, with 9 bases left between them. CDR3 size: 13 residues. The germline V gene has CDR1 MNHEY and CDR2 SMNVEV (reference sequence). The CDR3, as DNA: TGTGCCAGCAGTCGGGAGGATAATCAGCCCCAGCATTTT. Its translation is CASSREDNQPQHF.

V gene TRBV29-1 combines with J gene TRBJ1-2; no firm D call. The ends were cut back, 7 bases at V and 2 bases at J, with 14 bases in the middle. Looked up from germline, CDR1 is SQVTM and CDR2 is ANQGSEA. The CDR3 has 13 residues. The CDR3 DNA is TGCAGCGCGAGTCCGGAGTTCAACTATGGCTACACCTTC. It yields the protein CSASPEFNYGYTF. Supplemented by reference TRBV29-1 and TRBJ1-2, the full variable domain reads SAVISQKPSRDICQRGTSLTIQCQVDSQVTMMFWYRQQPGQSLTLIATANQGSEATYESGFVIDKFPISRPNLTFSTLTVSNMSPEDSSIYLCSASPEFNYGYTFGSGTRLTVV.

The chain joins TRBV21-1 to TRBJ2-2; the table's D call of TRBD1 was not tested on the DNA. TRBV21-1 is given as a pseudogene. The CDR3 sequence is 16 residues long. The DNA of the CDR3 is TGTGCCAGCAGCCAAAATGGGGCATTGGGCACCGGGGAGCTGTTTTTT. It is translated as CASSQNGALGTGELFF.

J is TRBJ2-5 and V is TRBV7-3; TRBD2 matches 12 bases. The germline gives CDR1 SGHTA, CDR2 FQGTGA. The CDR3 length is 16 residues. J was trimmed by 9 bases and V by 1 base; bases with no gene match: 9. This CDR3 reads CASSLIGLAGFEAQYF. CDR3 DNA: TGTGCCAGCAGCTTAATAGGACTAGCGGGATTTGAGGCCCAGTACTTC.

This rearrangement joins TRBV11-2 to TRBJ2-1, with D uncertain. The length of the CDR3 is 14 residues. Germline assignment: CDR1 SGHAT and CDR2 FQNNGV. Trimming pared 3 bases from V and 0 bases from J, leaving 6 bases between. CDR3 DNA: TGTGCCAGCAGCTTTCCGGGCTCCTACAATGAGCAGTTCTTC. The encoded protein is CASSFPGSYNEQFF.

The V gene is TRBV7-2, the J gene TRBJ1-4; D is undetermined. This CDR3 is built from 14 residues. With 3 bases removed from V and 5 bases from J, the gap between germline ends came to 10 bases. CDR1 and CDR2 (germline): SGHTA, FQGNSA. This chain's CDR3 is CASSFTTLNEKLFF. The CDR3 nucleotides read TGTGCCAGCAGCTTCACTACATTGAATGAAAAACTGTTTTTT.

This clone appeared once. This chain connects TRBV25-1 to TRBJ2-7, with 9 bases matching TRBD1. V gave up 2 bases and J gave up 3 bases; unmatched junction bases: 5. The germline V gene encodes CDR1 MGHDK and CDR2 SYGVNS. The CDR3 runs 15 residues. CDR3 in amino acids: CASSETGGGRYEQYF. The CDR3 nucleotides read TGTGCCAGCAGTGAAACAGGGGGCGGCCGCTACGAGCAGTACTTC.

J is TRBJ2-7 and V is TRBV29-1; D uncertain. The CDR3 length is 12 residues. V lost 4 bases and J lost 2, with 9 bases in between. Germline lookup yields CDR1 SQVTM and CDR2 ANQGSEA. CDR3 sequence reads: CSVVASAYEQYF. CDR3 in DNA: TGCAGCGTTGTGGCCAGTGCCTACGAGCAGTACTTC.